The present T cell receptor beta chain was sequenced within a study of T cell responses to AZD1222 COVID-19 vaccine. A word on this clone: Its target is not known.

The table came from immunoSEQ multiplex PCR; TCRdb's copy has only in-frame clones and leaves some out. The table has under 50,000 clones, about 90% seen once; the top ten hold approximately 27%. Broader study findings: In a largely white British group with more females than males, clonal diversity was possibly underestimated. Spike was spanned by vaccine-associated CD4 TCRs, which were dominant at 160-218 and 743-854. Increases in Spike-specific TCR breadth and depth were seen after two AZD1222 doses.

The origin of this receptor is an adult who received the MenACWY meningococcal vaccine as a control. The sequences come from peripheral blood, collected 28 days after the second dose of the MenACWY control vaccine.

CDR3 loop: CASSPQGDGADTQYF. The CDR3 region has the DNA TGTGCCAGCAGCCCTCAGGGTGATGGAGCAGATACGCAGTATTTT. The rearrangement links TRBV7-9 to TRBJ2-3, with a possible D match to TRBD1 (5 bases). The CDR3 has 15 residues. The V gene lost 5 bases and the J gene lost 4 bases, with 16 bases spanning the gap. Germline V lookup: CDR1 SEHNR, CDR2 FQNEAQ (reference sequence).